This T cell receptor beta chain stems from a study of OX40 agonist ivuxolimab in advanced cancers. As for the study in general: At 0.01 to 10 mg/kg, ivuxolimab was administered intravenously to patients every 2 weeks.

The study's findings and limits: CD4+ and CD8+ blood T cells expanded clonally by week 6 at 0.1 to 3.0 mg/kg.

This clone was recorded a few times. Its antigen is not known. The CDR3 runs to 15 residues. V trimming: 2 bases; J trimming: 5 bases; junction bases outside the gene matches: 6. Germline-derived CDR1 and CDR2 are MNHNS and SASEGT. Sequencing used immunoSEQ multiplex PCR; TCRdb keeps in-frame clones, though not all of them. The table lists around 95,000 clones, around 90% of them singletons, with about 0.76% in the top ten. This sequence originates from an adult with an advanced solid tumor such as melanoma, head and neck, liver or kidney cancer. Sequencing was performed on CD4+ or CD8+ T cells sorted from blood, taken in a trial of the OX40 agonist ivuxolimab. The V call is TRBV6-1, the J call TRBJ1-1; 9 bases line up with TRBD1. The CDR3 here is CASSEWDRARTEAFF. CDR3 bases: TGTGCCAGCAGTGAATGGGACAGGGCGAGGACTGAAGCTTTCTTT.